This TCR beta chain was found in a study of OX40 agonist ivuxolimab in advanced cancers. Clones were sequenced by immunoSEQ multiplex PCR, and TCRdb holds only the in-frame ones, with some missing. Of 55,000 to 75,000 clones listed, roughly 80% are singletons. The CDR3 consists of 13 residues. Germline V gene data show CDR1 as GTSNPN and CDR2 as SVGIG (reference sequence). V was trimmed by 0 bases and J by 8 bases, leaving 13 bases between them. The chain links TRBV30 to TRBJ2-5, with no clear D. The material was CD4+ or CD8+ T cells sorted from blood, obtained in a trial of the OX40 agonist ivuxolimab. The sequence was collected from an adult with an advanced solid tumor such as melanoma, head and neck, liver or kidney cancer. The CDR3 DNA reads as TGTGCCTGGAGTGTTTCTTTGTTAGGTACCCAGTACTTC. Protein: CAWSVSLLGTQYF.